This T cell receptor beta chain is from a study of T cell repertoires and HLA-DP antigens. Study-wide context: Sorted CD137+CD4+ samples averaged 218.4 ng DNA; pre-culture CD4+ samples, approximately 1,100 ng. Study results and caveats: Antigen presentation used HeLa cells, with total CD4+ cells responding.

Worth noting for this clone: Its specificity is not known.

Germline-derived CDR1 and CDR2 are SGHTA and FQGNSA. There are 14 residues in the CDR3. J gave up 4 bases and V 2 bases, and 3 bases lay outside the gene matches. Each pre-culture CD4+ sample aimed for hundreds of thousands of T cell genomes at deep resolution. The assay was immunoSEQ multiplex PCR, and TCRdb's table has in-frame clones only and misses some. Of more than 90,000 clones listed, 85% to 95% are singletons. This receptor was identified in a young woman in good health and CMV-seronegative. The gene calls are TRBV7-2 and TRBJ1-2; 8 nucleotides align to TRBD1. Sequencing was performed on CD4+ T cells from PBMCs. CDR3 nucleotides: TGTGCCAGCAGCTTATCGGGACAGGTCTATGGCTACACCTTC. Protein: CASSLSGQVYGYTF.